This T cell receptor (beta chain) was identified in a study of shared clonotypes between healthy human individuals (TCRdb year 2020). Broadly, across the study: The cohort comprised two women and a few men aged 18 to 49 years. For each donor, CD4 naive and CD4 memory were each run on three plates, CD8 naive on two plates, and CD8 memory on one plate. The study deeply sequenced blood TCR repertoires of five healthy adults to estimate repertoire size and the extent of clonotype sharing between individuals. Libraries were prepared and TCR repertoires were sequenced by different laboratories using diverse techniques, in order to increase sequencing depth and limit assay-specific biases. Each donor's leukapheresis produced roughly between roughly 0.85 and 10 billion PBMCs.

Reading the germline V gene gives CDR1 MDHEN and CDR2 SYDVKM. From its cysteine to its phenylalanine, the CDR3 spans 15 amino acids. The read is trimmed to its CDR3 DNA, 45 bases read in frame from base 1. The junction shows trimming of 5 bases on V and 4 bases on J, and the gene matches do not reach 8 bases of it. TCR CDR3 regions were amplified from genomic DNA by multiplex PCR using the deep immunoSEQ assay. Extracted genomic DNA from each cell subset was spread evenly across all wells of several immunoSEQ 96-well plates, with each plate serving as a replicate. Each replicate PCR for sorted subsets received about 0.2 ug genomic DNA, equal to about 30,000 T cell genomes. Purified libraries were measured with a Qubit 3.0 fluorometer, size-checked on a Bioanalyzer 2100, and measured again with the KAPA Library Quantification kit. A separate single-read 150-cycle Illumina NextSeq 550 flow cell was used to sequence each immunoSEQ 96-well plate. The paper's processing steps were these. Because only junctional sequences without quality scores were contained in the immunoSEQ output, filtering matching that applied to full-length reads could not be performed. Sequences were annotated with PyIR, a Python wrapper for IgBLAST v1.9, and V/J genes and CDR3 were assigned using IMGT germline references. Reads with weak V/J assignments (E-value above 1e-6), missing CDR3, stop codons, out-of-frame junctions, or ambiguous translated residues were removed. V3J clonotypes were defined as sequences sharing the same inferred V gene, J gene, and CDR3 amino acid sequence. Percentage overlap between repertoires was calculated by dividing the number of shared unique clonotypes by the size of the smaller repertoire. Richness of each repertoire was evaluated using RTK rarefaction, the Chao1 estimator, and Recon v2.1 estimates of unobserved clonotypes. Generation probabilities were computed with OLGA for all TCRbeta clonotypes obtained by the gDNA method from several donors. The table was pulled from immuneACCESS by TCRdb, which kept in-frame rearrangements only. Such tables lose some clones; where checked, under half of the loss comes from unresolved V genes, and the rest has no known cause. V and J calls and clone size are those listed in that table; D and trimming were worked out from the DNA. For this sample the table gives roughly 640,000 clones, of which about 74% were detected only once. 1.5% to 2% of the sample is in the top ten clones.

Points on this clone: The specificity of this receptor is unknown. No quality values exist for individual bases; no much larger clone is one base distant.

What the study reported, not specific to this receptor: Higher generation probabilities were observed for clonotypes shared by all four sorted-subset donors than for non-shared clonotypes. Because the study included a small number of donors, the genetic and exposure-history diversity represented was limited. Rarefaction of sorted-subset datasets indicated incomplete sequencing despite the large sequencing depth. Estimated clonotype richness was generally larger for naive than for memory subsets. Sharing across a few donors was observed for about 4.8% of naive CD4, over 3% of naive CD8, 2% to 2.5% of memory CD4, and about 0.38% of memory CD8 clonotypes. Sampling was restricted to blood, and TCR repertoires in tissues likely differ from the TCR repertoires found in blood. Pairwise subsampling led to the expectation that sequencing depth would affect the degree of clonotype sharing among donors.

The donors were healthy, HIV-negative adults who had no recently reported acute infections or vaccinations. Every donor was a Caucasian adult residing in Nashville, Tennessee, USA. CD4+ T cells were enriched through magnetic negative selection, after which naive cells were positively selected on CD45RA and the remaining negative fraction served as the memory subset. Blood was collected by leukapheresis, and PBMCs were isolated by Ficoll-Histopaque density gradient centrifugation and then cryopreserved in liquid nitrogen vapor phase. Purity and quantity of every magnetically sorted T cell population were checked by analytical flow cytometry. From each sorted fraction, genomic DNA was isolated and quantified by UV absorbance on a Nanodrop 2000c.

The rearranged chain carries TRBV28 and TRBJ2-7; TRBD1 aligns with 10 central bases. Sample: memory CD4+ T cells sorted from blood. The label giving this sample's cell subset or site can be read as: CD45RA-negative fraction. The clonotype comes from a woman aged 30 to 39 in good health. The CDR3: CASSRRTGGRYEQYF. The DNA sequence is as follows: TGTGCCAGCAGTCGTAGGACAGGGGGGCGATACGAGCAGTACTTC.